This TCR beta chain came from a study of T cell repertoires in aging, cancer and after chemotherapy. At the level of the study: Over several months to years, re-sampled healthy donor repertoires clearly shared clones. About 10 million TCR reads made up the full dataset.

As regards this clonotype: Its cognate antigen is unknown.

TRB rearrangements spanning V, D and J were amplified using mixed TRB-A/B primers. In TCRdb, the multiplex PCR reads were re-called with MiXCR into one record per CDR3 protein. Among over 6,000 distinct CDR3 sequences, roughly 37% were seen once, and the ten largest hold around 4.7%. The V end was cut by 5 bases, the J end by 2 bases, with 16 bases between. The CDR3 sequence is 17 residues long. Germline V lookup: CDR1 SGHAT, CDR2 FQNNGV. Study-wide results and limits: Median generation probability rose over the chemotherapy interval in each cancer cohort, suggesting rebound thymic output. Compared with age-matched healthy donors, untreated hematological or solid cancer patients showed higher blood TCR clonality.

TCR beta rearrangements were amplified from peripheral blood genomic DNA. V gene TRBV11-2 combines with J gene TRBJ2-6, with a tentative D call TRBD2 (5 bases). The clonotype originates from a human donor in good health. The sample taken for sequencing was blood. For the CDR3, the DNA is TGTGCCAGCAGCCCCCGGGCTAGCCTTACTGGGGCCAACGTCCTGACTTTC. Protein product: CASSPRASLTGANVLTF. Using reference TRBV11-2 and TRBJ2-6 for the parts outside the CDR3, the full variable domain is EAGVAQSPRYKIIEKRQSVAFWCNPISGHATLYWYQQILGQGPKLLIQFQNNGVVDDSQLPKDRFSAERLKGVDSTLKIQPAKLEDSAVYLCASSPRASLTGANVLTFGAGSRLTVL.